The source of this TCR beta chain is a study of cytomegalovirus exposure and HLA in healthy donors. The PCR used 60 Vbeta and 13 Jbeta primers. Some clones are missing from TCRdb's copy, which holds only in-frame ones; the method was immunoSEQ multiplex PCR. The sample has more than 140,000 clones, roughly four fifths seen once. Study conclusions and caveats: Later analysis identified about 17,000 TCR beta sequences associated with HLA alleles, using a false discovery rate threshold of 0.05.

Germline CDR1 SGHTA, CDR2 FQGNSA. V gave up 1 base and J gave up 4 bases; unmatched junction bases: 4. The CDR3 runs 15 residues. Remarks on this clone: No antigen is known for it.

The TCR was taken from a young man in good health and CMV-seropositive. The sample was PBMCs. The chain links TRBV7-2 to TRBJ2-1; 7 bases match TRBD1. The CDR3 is CASSLDGQEYNEQFF. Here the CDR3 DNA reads TGTGCCAGCAGCTTAGATGGACAGGAGTACAATGAGCAGTTCTTC. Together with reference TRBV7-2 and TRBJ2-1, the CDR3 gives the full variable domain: GAGVSQSPSNKVTEKGKDVELRCDPISGHTALYWYRQSLGQGLEFLIYFQGNSAPDKSGLPSDRFSAERTGGSVSTLTIQRTQQEDSAVYLCASSLDGQEYNEQFFGPGTRLTVL.